This T cell receptor beta chain derives from a study of blood T cell repertoires in COVID-19. On the study more broadly: The United States, Italy and Spain were the sources of the acute and convalescent COVID-19 samples. T cells, B-cell-depleted T cells, or PBMCs provided the cDNA or gDNA that served as material.

In the original processing: By means of reference gene primer amplification, nucleated cell counts were estimated. Data came from immunoSEQ multiplex PCR; TCRdb stores just in-frame clones and leaves some out. V, J and clone size are those of that table, while D and trimming were read from the DNA. The repertoire holds 100,000 to 130,000 clones, with 84% as singletons. V dropped 4 bases and J dropped 5; count of bases not matched to a gene: 10. The CDR3 is made up of 15 amino acids. Germline-derived CDR1 and CDR2 are MNHEY and SVGAGI. The source is a human donor in a cohort sampled during active COVID-19. The rearrangement joins TRBV6-5 to TRBJ1-1; TRBD1 aligns across 7 bases. Source material: peripheral blood. The CDR3 loop reads CASSSPGGMRTEAFF. CDR3 bases: TGTGCCAGCAGTTCGCCAGGGGGAATGCGGACTGAAGCTTTCTTT.